This T cell receptor beta chain was captured by sequencing in a study of cytomegalovirus exposure and HLA in healthy donors (dated by TCRdb to the late 2010s). For context, the study as a whole: According to a later analysis, one platform produced both the roughly 110 validation repertoires and the 700 or so repertoires of the first cohort. The aim of the study was to test whether cataloging public T cell receptors could identify signatures of past pathogen exposure. In addition to the first cohort of 500 to 850 subjects, a separate validation cohort of approximately 130 different subjects was used. High-throughput TCR immunosequencing, statistical association of individual TCRs with disease status, and machine learning were combined to predict cytomegalovirus infection status.

The donors belonged to the validation cohort of about 120 subjects, which was separate from the approximately 680-subject first cohort. On the study overall, not on this receptor specifically: The study listed 170 or so TCR beta chains as associated with cytomegalovirus. A few of the identified cytomegalovirus-associated TCR beta chains were confirmed in vitro to be specific for cytomegalovirus antigens. A later analysis lacked HLA typing for the validation cohort, so it scored co-occurrence in that cohort across all 110 or so repertoires. The classifier was reported to diagnose cytomegalovirus status with high specificity and sensitivity in both the original cohort and the validation cohort. It was suggested by the authors that the approach could potentially be generalized to other disease states and immunological phenotypes. While some public TCRs were present in many individuals, most TCR sequences turned up only very rarely across donors. Of the cluster scores, approximately 95% were above 0 in a later analysis, which found that TCRs clustered in the first cohort also tended to co-occur in the approximately 110 validation repertoires.

From the cysteine through the phenylalanine, the CDR3 covers 14 amino acids. The only DNA kept is the CDR3, 42 bases in frame from the first base. The germline V gene supplies CDR1 MNHNS and CDR2 SASEGT. V has 6 bases trimmed and J has 5 bases trimmed; junction bases matching no gene number 7. This clone was seen just once. No cognate antigen has been identified for it. No base quality information exists; no much larger clone differs at one position. Library preparation was by the immunoSEQ multiplex PCR assay. Concerning the study's data processing: A statistical classification framework was built to diagnose cytomegalovirus status from the catalog of TCR beta chain sequences. The table was pulled from immuneACCESS by TCRdb, which kept in-frame rearrangements only. Such tables lose some clones; where checked, under half of the loss comes from unresolved V genes, and the rest has no known cause. V and J calls and clone size come straight from that table; D and trimming were deduced from the DNA. The sample data list roughly 130,000 clones, and roughly 89% of these were observed just once. The ten largest clones add up to about 3% of the sample.

The sequenced material came from PBMCs. The source is a young man in good health and CMV-seronegative. This sequence uses TRBV6-1 and TRBJ2-5; 9 junctional bases match TRBD1. The nucleotides read TGTGCCAGCAGCTATCGGGGACAGGGTGAGACCCAGTACTTC. Its coded protein is CASSYRGQGETQYF.